At least ten counts were recorded for the clone carrying this T cell receptor beta chain. Its target is unknown. This record belongs to a study of early T cells in non-severe SARS-CoV-2 infection. Study summary: Bulk RNA from unsorted whole blood was sequenced; chains were unpaired. Broader study findings: The matching step, a VDJdb search, favored anti-spike CD8 responses and missed private and CD4 specificities.

Attachment of unique molecular identifiers was made to individual cDNA molecules. TCRdb reprocessed the 5' RACE reads via MiXCR and lists one record per CDR3 protein. The sample includes 55,000 to 70,000 distinct CDR3 sequences, over 4.5% of them seen just once. The receptor was isolated from an adult who was a healthcare worker with PCR-confirmed SARS-CoV-2 infection or an uninfected control (not recorded which). Sequenced: whole blood.

CDR3 region: CASSSIFYEQYF. The CDR3 DNA reads as TGTGCCAGCAGCTCCATCTTCTACGAGCAGTACTTC. The genes are TRBV7-2 and TRBJ2-7; D is unresolved. Germline V CDR1 and CDR2: SGHTA, FQGNSA. The CDR3 has 12 residues. The germline V and J ends were trimmed by 4 bases and 3 bases, with 7 bases remaining between them.